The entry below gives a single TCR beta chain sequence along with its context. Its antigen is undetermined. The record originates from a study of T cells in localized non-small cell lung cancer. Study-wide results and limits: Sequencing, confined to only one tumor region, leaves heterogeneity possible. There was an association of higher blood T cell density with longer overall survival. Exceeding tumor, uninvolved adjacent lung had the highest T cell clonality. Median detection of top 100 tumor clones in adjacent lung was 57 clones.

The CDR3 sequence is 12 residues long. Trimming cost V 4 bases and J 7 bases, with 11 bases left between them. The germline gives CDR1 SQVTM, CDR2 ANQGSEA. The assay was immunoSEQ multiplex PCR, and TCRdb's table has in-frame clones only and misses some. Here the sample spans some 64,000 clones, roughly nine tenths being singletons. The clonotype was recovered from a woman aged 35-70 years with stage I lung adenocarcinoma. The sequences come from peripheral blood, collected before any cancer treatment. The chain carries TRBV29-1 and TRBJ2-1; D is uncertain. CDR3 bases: TGCAGCGTTGGACACGGTTATAATGAGCAGTTCTTC. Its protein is CSVGHGYNEQFF.